This TCR beta chain originates from a study of radiotherapy plus CTLA-4 blockade in lung cancer. This table comes from immunoSEQ multiplex PCR, and its TCRdb copy is limited to in-frame clones, with some not included. This table has roughly 25,000 clones, 65% to 85% appearing once. This clone was picked up a small number of times. Its specificity is not known. Study-wide results and limits: TCR clones of tumor origin grew in blood after radiotherapy plus ipilimumab.

This sequence was found in a human donor with non-small cell lung cancer who had stable disease on radiotherapy plus ipilimumab. Sequences were derived from peripheral blood, sampled from a patient treated with radiotherapy plus ipilimumab.

In DNA form, the CDR3 reads TGTGCCAGCAGCTCGGCCGGGACAGGGGGTGAAAAACTGTTTTTT. It translates to CASSSAGTGGEKLFF. The chain is built from TRBV7-8 and TRBJ1-4, with 11 positions matching TRBD1. Germline CDR1 is SGHVS and CDR2 is FQNEAQ. The CDR3 loop spans 15 amino acids. V lost 4 bases and J lost 7; bases outside the gene matches: 5.